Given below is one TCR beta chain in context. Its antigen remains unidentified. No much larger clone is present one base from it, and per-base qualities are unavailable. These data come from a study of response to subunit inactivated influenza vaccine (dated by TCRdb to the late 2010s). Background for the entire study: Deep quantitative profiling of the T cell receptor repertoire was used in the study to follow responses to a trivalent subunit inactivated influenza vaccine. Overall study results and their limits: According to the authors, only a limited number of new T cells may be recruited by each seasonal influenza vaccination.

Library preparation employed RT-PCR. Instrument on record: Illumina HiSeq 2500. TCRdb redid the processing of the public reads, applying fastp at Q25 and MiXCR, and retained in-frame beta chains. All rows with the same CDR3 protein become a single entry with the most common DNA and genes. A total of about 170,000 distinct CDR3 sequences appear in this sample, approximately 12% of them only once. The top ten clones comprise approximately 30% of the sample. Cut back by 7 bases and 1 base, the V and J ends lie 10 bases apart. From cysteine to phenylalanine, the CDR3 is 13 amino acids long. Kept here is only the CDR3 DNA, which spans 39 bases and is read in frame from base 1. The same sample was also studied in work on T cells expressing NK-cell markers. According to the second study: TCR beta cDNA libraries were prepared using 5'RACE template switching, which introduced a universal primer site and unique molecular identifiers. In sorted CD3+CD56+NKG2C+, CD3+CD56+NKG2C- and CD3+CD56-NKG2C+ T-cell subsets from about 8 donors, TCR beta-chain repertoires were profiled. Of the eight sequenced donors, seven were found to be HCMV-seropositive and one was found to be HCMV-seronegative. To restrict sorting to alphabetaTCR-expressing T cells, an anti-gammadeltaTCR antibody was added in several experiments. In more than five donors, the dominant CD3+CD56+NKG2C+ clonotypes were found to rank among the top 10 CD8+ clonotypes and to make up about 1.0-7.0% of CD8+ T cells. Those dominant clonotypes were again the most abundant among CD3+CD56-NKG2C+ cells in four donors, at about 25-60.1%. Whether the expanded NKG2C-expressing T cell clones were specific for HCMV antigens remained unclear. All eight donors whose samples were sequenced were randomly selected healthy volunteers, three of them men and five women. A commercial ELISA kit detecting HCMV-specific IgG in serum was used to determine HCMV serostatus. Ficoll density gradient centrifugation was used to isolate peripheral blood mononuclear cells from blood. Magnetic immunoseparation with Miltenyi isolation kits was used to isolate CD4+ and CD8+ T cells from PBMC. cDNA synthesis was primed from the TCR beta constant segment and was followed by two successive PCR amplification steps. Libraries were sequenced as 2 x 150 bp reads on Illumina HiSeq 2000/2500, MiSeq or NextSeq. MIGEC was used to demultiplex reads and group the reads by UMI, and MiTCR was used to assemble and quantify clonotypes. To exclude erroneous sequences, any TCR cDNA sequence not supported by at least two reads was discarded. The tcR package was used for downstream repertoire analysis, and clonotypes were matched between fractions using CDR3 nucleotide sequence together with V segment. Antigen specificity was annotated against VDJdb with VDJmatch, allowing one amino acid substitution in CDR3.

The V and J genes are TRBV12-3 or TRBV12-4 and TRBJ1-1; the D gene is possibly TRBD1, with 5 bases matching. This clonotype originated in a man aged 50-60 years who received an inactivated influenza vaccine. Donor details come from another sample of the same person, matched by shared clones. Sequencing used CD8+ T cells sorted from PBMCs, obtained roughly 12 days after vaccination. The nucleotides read TGTGCCAGCACACGACAGAAGAACACTGAAGCTTTCTTT. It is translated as CASTRQKNTEAFF.